The rows below give T cell receptor beta chains drawn from one sample of a study of blood T cell repertoires in COVID-19. Data came from immunoSEQ multiplex PCR; TCRdb stores just in-frame clones and leaves some out. This sample has roughly 59,000 clones, with more than 75% found just once. What was sequenced was peripheral blood. These receptors originate from a man of 80 years or more with acute or convalescent COVID-19. Both conserved end residues are part of each CDR3. A D gene is named only where the DNA matches it firmly. Size is stated for part of the rows, as once, few or many counts, or as a class when the clone is expanded.

TRBV7-9,TRBJ1-6,14,once,NA,CASSLEGDGSPLHF,TGTGCCAGCAGCTTAGAAGGGGATGGTTCACCCCTCCACTTT
TRBV30,TRBJ2-2,16,NA,NA,CALTPKGGSDTGELFF,TGTGCCTTGACCCCCAAGGGAGGCTCGGACACCGGGGAGCTGTTTTTT
TRBV27,TRBJ1-5,12,NA,NA,CATGGRDQPQHF,TGTGCCACGGGGGGGAGGGATCAGCCCCAGCATTTT
TRBV27,TRBJ1-2,16,NA,NA,CASSLEYTPVSYGYTF,TGTGCCAGCAGTTTAGAGTATACCCCGGTGAGCTATGGCTACACCTTC
TRBV9,TRBJ2-5,15,NA,NA,CASSVGLIRRETQYF,TGTGCCAGCAGCGTAGGCCTCATCCGCAGGGAGACCCAGTACTTC
TRBV19,TRBJ1-5,15,NA,TRBD1,CASSPGTGINQPQHF,TGTGCCAGTAGTCCCGGGACAGGGATCAATCAGCCCCAGCATTTT
TRBV5-4,TRBJ2-7,15,few,NA,CASSSKKDTIYEQYF,TGTGCCAGCAGCTCCAAAAAGGACACGATCTACGAGCAGTACTTC
TRBV7-7,TRBJ2-3,11,NA,TRBD1,CATGQGDTQYF,TGTGCCACGGGACAGGGAGATACGCAGTATTTT
TRBV19,TRBJ2-3,15,NA,NA,CASSVTRGSTDTQYF,TGTGCCAGTAGTGTCACCAGGGGCTCCACAGATACGCAGTATTTT
TRBV19,TRBJ1-5,16,NA,NA,CASSADSQVGNQPQHF,TGTGCCAGTAGTGCGGACAGCCAAGTGGGTAATCAGCCCCAGCATTTT
TRBV2,TRBJ1-4,13,NA,TRBD1,CASSAGQGGKLFF,TGTGCCAGCAGTGCGGGACAGGGGGGAAAACTGTTTTTT
TRBV9,TRBJ2-2,17,NA,TRBD1,CASSAGQGAQNTGELFF,TGTGCCAGCAGCGCCGGACAGGGGGCACAGAACACCGGGGAGCTGTTTTTT
TRBV10-3,TRBJ2-1,15,NA,NA,CAISVAGELNNEQFF,TGTGCCATCAGTGTGGCAGGGGAGTTAAACAATGAGCAGTTCTTC
TRBV5-6,TRBJ1-2,17,few,TRBD1,CASSLFYPDRGDYGYTF,TGTGCCAGCAGCTTGTTTTATCCGGACAGGGGGGACTATGGCTACACCTTC
TRBV7-2,TRBJ2-5,16,NA,TRBD2,CASSPTSGGIQETQYF,TGTGCCAGCAGCCCTACTAGCGGGGGGATTCAAGAGACCCAGTACTTC
TRBV11-2,TRBJ2-3,12,once,NA,CASSPRGDTQYF,TGTGCCAGCAGCCCTCGGGGGGATACGCAGTATTTT
TRBV2,TRBJ1-2,12,NA,NA,CASSTSAGGYTF,TGTGCCAGCAGTACCTCGGCGGGCGGCTACACCTTC